This T cell receptor (beta chain) was observed in a study of blood T cells in healthy people across ages (dated by TCRdb to the mid-2010s). For the study in its entirety: In model experiments, roughly one uniquely barcoded TCR beta cDNA molecule per two T cells was captured by template switching. The donors were divided into four age groups: young (average approximately 16 years), middle-aged (roughly 40), aged (approximately 62) and long-lived (approximately 74). Age-related changes in TCR beta repertoire diversity were measured in the study by deep sequencing normalized with unique cDNA molecular identifiers. The study analyzed two additional independent replicas of 1 million unique cDNA reads from the same blood draw for two donors, one aged 18 to 30 and one aged 80 or older. To avoid experimental bias, donors of different ages were randomly spread across the sequencing lanes. The investigation overall reported the following: Observed TCR beta diversity per million T cells fell roughly linearly with age, and a significant reduction was already apparent by age around 40. Estimates of total diversity from one million sequenced T cells were regarded as lower bounds and underestimates. Conclusive comparison of naive and antigen-experienced compartments was prevented by the profiling of bulk unsorted PBMCs. Observed TCR beta diversity correlated strongly with the percentage of naive T cells measured by flow cytometry. Because the CMV infection status of the donors was unknown, age-related changes in expanded clonotypes may potentially have been confounded. Compared with the aged group, the long-lived group had more naive CD4+ T cells, fewer expanded clones and increased TCR diversity, suggesting age selection.

Preparation of the library involved 5' RACE. The listed sequencing device is Illumina HiSeq 2500. A second about 7 to 12 cycle PCR used a sample-barcoded 5' primer and a J-beta primer mix. A unique molecular identifier was introduced onto each TCR beta cDNA molecule by a template-switch 5' adaptor carrying 12 random nucleotides. Each sample yielded at least 2.5 million CDR3-containing paired-end reads. The Mint cDNA synthesis kit, primed by a TRBC-specific oligonucleotide, was used to synthesize first-strand cDNA from all RNA. After uracil-DNA glycosylase treatment, a first 18-cycle PCR used universal primers M1SS and BC2_uni_R on all cDNA. Under the source paper's analysis protocol: Normalization of each sample was performed by random selection of 1 million high-quality reads, each carrying a distinct molecular identifier. Instead of being binned into consensus sequences, reads with shared molecular identifiers were discarded. MiTCR, run with a Q25 quality threshold and the strictest error-elimination algorithm, handled CDR3 identification, clonotype clustering and error correction. A nonparametric unseen species model with Euler transformation was used to estimate a lower bound on total TCR beta diversity. TCRdb reran the public reads through fastp at Q25 and MiXCR, keeping productive beta chains. Identical CDR3 protein sequences are pooled into one entry, listed with their most common genes and DNA. The authors' filters were not applied to this entry. The sample has about 800,000 distinct CDR3 sequences on record, around half of them singletons. The top ten constitute less than 20% of the sample.

The donors were under 40 Caucasian individuals from Russia, aged roughly 6 to 100 years, who were systemically healthy. Each donor gave 8 to 10 milliliters of peripheral blood, drawn into EDTA-treated Vacutainer tubes. Ficoll-Paque density-gradient centrifugation was used to isolate PBMCs, with at least 6 million per sample. Total RNA, at least 5 micrograms per sample, was extracted from PBMCs with Trizol reagent. Naive CD45RAhigh/CD27high T cell percentages were measured by flow cytometry on a PBMC aliquot from every donor. About this clonotype: No cognate antigen has been identified for it. The input lacks base qualities; no much larger clone sits a single base away.

The cysteine opens and the phenylalanine closes a CDR3 of 17 amino acids. The retained sequence is limited to the CDR3, 51 bases, with the frame set at the first base. After removal of 3 bases from V and 5 bases from J, the junction retains 13 bases not matched to a gene. Sequences SGHVS (CDR1) and FNYEAQ (CDR2) are obtained from the germline V gene. The TCR sequence derives from a man aged 80 or over in good health. Sequenced input: blood. The V gene is TRBV7-6 and the J gene is TRBJ1-1; 9 central bases correspond to TRBD1. The CDR3 in this case is CASSFIRDRVSPTEAFF. The DNA sequence reads TGTGCCAGCAGCTTCATCCGGGACAGGGTTTCCCCTACTGAAGCTTTCTTT.